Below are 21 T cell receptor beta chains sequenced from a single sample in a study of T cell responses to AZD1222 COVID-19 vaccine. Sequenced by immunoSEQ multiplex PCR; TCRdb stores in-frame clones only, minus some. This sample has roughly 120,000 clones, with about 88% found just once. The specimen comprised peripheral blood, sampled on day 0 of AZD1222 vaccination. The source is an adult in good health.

The CDR3 loop reads CASSQEASITGANYGYTF. The CDR3, as DNA: TGCGCCAGCAGCCAGGAGGCGTCTATCACAGGAGCTAACTATGGCTACACCTTC. This sequence joins TRBV4-3 and TRBJ1-2; D is perhaps TRBD1 (5 bases). The CDR3 extends over 18 amino acids. From germline, CDR1 is LGHNA and CDR2 YSLEER. Trimming shortened V by 3 bases and J by 0 bases, and 20 bases separated the two germline ends.

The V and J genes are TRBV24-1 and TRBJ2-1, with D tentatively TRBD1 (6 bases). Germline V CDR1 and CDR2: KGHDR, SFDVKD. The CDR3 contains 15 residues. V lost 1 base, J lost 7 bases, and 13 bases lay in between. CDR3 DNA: TGTGCCACCAGTGATTTTGGACAGACTGGAAATGAGCAGTTCTTC. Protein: CATSDFGQTGNEQFF.

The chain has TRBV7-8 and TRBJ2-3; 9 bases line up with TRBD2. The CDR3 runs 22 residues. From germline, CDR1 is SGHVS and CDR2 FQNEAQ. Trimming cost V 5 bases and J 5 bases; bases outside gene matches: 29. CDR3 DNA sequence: TGTGCCAGCAGCGGATGGGGCTTAGCGGGAGTAGGGATGTTGCCCTTAATAGATACGCAGTATTTT. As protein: CASSGWGLAGVGMLPLIDTQYF.

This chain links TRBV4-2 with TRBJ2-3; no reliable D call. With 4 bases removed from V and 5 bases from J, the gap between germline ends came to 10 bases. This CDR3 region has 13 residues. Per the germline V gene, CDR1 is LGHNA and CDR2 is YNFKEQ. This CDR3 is CASSLTSEDTQYF. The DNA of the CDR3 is TGTGCCAGCAGCCTTACCTCAGAAGATACGCAGTATTTT.

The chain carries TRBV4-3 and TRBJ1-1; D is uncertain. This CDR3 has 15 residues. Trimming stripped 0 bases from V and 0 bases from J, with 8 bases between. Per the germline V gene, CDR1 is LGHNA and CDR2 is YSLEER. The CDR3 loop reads CASSQDGEMNTEAFF. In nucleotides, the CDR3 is TGCGCCAGCAGCCAAGATGGGGAGATGAACACTGAAGCTTTCTTT.

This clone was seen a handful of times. CDR3 coding DNA: TGTGCCAGCAGCCAAGACGGTACTAGCGGGGGGGTCGAGCAGTACTTC. Translating it yields CASSQDGTSGGVEQYF. This rearrangement joins TRBV4-2 to TRBJ2-7; 13 bases fit TRBD2. The CDR3 loop spans 16 amino acids. The V segment lost 0 bases and the J segment 6 bases; nucleotides outside the gene matches: 5. Germline V gene data show CDR1 as LGHNA and CDR2 as YNFKEQ.

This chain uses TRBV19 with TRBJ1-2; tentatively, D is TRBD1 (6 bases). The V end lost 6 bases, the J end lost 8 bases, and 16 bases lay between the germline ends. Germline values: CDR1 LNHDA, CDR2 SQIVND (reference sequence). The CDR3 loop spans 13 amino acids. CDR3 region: CASSTGPRGGYTF. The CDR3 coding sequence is TGTGCCAGTAGCACCGGGCCAAGGGGGGGCTACACCTTC.

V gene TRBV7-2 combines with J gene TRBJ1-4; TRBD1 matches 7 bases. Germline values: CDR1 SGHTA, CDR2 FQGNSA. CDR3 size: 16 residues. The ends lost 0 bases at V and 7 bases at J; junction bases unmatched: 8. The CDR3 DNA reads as TGTGCCAGCAGCTTAGCGCTGGCAGGGGGTGGTGAAAAACTGTTTTTT. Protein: CASSLALAGGGEKLFF. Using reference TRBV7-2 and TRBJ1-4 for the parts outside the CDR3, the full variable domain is GAGVSQSPSNKVTEKGKDVELRCDPISGHTALYWYRQSLGQGLEFLIYFQGNSAPDKSGLPSDRFSAERTGGSVSTLTIQRTQQEDSAVYLCASSLALAGGGEKLFFGSGTQLSVL.

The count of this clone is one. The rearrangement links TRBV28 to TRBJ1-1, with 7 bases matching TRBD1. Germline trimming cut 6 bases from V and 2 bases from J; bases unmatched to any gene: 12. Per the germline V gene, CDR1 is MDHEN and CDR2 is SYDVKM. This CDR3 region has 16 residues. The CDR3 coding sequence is TGTGCCAGCAGCCCGAGCTCGGGACAGCCAAACACTGAAGCTTTCTTT. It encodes CASSPSSGQPNTEAFF.

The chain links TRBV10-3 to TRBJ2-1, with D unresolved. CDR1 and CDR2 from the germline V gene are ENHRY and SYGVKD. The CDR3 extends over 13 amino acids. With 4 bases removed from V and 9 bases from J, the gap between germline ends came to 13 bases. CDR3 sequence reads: CAISALPLGEQFF. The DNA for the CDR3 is TGTGCCATCAGTGCACTTCCTTTGGGTGAGCAGTTCTTC.

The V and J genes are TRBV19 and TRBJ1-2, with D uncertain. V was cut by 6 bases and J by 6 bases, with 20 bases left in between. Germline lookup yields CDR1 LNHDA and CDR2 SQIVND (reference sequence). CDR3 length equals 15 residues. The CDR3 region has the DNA TGTGCCAGTAGGAATGCCCCGGGCTACGGTCATGGCTACACCTTC. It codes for CASRNAPGYGHGYTF.

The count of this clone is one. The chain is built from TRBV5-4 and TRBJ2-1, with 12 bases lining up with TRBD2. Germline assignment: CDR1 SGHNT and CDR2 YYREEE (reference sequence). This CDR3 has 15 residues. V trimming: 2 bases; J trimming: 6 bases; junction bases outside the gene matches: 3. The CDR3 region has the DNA TGTGCCAGCAGCTTCCGGACTAGCGGGGTCAATGAGCAGTTCTTC. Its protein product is CASSFRTSGVNEQFF. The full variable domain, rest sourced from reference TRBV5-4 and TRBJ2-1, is ETGVTQSPTHLIKTRGQQVTLRCSSQSGHNTVSWYQQALGQGPQFIFQYYREEENGRGNFPPRFSGLQFPNYSSELNVNALELDDSALYLCASSFRTSGVNEQFFGPGTRLTVL.

The CDR3 DNA sequence: TGCGCCAGCAGACTAGCGGGCGGCACCGGGGAGCTGTTTTTT. Residues: CASRLAGGTGELFF. The rearrangement joins TRBV5-1 to TRBJ2-2; 9 positions agree with TRBD2. The CDR3 loop spans 14 amino acids. The junction had 3 bases not matched to a gene; V was cut back by 5 bases and J by 4 bases. The V gene's germline CDR1 is SGHRS and CDR2 YFSETQ.

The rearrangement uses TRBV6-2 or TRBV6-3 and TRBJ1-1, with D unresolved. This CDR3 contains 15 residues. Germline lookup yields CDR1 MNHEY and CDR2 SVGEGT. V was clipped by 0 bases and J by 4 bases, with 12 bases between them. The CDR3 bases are TGTGCCAGCAGTTACTCGAACATCTGGGGCACTGAAGCTTTCTTT. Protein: CASSYSNIWGTEAFF.

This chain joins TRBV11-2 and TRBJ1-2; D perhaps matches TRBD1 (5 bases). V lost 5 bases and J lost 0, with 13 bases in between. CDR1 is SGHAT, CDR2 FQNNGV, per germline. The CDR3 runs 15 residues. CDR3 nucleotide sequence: TGTGCCAGCAGCCCCCTTGGGGGAGCTAACTATGGCTACACCTTC. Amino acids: CASSPLGGANYGYTF.

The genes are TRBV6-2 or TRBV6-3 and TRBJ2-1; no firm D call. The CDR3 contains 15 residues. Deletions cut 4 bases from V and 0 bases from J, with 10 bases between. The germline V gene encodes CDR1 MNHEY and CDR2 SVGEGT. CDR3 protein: CASSFVESSYNEQFF. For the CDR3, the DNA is TGTGCCAGCAGTTTTGTTGAGAGCTCCTACAATGAGCAGTTCTTC.

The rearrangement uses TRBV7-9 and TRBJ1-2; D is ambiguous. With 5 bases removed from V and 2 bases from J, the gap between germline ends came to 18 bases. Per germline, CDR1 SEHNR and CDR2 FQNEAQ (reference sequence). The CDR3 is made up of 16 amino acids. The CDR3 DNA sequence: TGTGCCAGCAGCACGCCAGGATTTTCATCCAACTATGGCTACACCTTC. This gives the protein CASSTPGFSSNYGYTF. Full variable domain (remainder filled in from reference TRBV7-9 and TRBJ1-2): DTGVSQNPRHKITKRGQNVTFRCDPISEHNRLYWYRQTLGQGPEFLTYFQNEAQLEKSRLLSDRFSAERPKGSFSTLEIQRTEQGDSAMYLCASSTPGFSSNYGYTFGSGTRLTVV.

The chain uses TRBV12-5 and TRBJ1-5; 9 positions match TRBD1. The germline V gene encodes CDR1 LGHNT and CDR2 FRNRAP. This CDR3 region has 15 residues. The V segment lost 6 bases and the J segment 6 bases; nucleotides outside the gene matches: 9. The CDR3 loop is CASGRGTGFPQPQHF. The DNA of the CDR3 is TGTGCTAGTGGGCGCGGGACAGGGTTTCCTCAGCCCCAGCATTTT.

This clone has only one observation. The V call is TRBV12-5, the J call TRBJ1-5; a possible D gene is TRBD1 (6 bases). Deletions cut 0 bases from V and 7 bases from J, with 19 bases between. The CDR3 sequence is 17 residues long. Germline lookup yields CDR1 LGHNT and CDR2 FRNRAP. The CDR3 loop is CASGLVLGAGELQPQHF. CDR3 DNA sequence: TGTGCTAGTGGTTTGGTTTTAGGGGCAGGGGAATTACAGCCCCAGCATTTT.

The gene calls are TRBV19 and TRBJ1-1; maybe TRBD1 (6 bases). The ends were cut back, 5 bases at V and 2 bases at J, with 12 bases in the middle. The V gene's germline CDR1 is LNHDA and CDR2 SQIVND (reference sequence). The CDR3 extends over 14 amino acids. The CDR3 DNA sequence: TGTGCCAGTAGTGATGGGGGACACAACACTGAAGCTTTCTTT. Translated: CASSDGGHNTEAFF.

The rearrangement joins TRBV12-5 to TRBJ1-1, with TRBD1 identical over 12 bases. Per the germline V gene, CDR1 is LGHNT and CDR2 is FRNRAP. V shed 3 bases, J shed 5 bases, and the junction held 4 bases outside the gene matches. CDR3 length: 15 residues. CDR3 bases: TGTGCTAGTGGTTTAGGGGACAGGGGGCGGACTGAAGCTTTCTTT. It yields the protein CASGLGDRGRTEAFF.